This T cell receptor beta chain was identified during a study of T-cell reconstitution after alpha-beta-depleted transplantation in children. This clonotype has more than one count but fewer than ten. A TCRbeta library incorporating unique molecular identifiers was prepared. In TCRdb, the PCR reads were re-called with MiXCR into one record per CDR3 protein. This sample yields some 340,000 distinct CDR3 sequences, of which about 9.4% are seen a single time; around 2.4% belongs to the top ten. V was shortened by 4 bases and J by 0 bases, with 13 bases between the two germline ends. The germline V gene has CDR1 SGHVS and CDR2 FQNEAQ. The CDR3 sequence is 16 residues long.

This receptor was obtained from a human donor who donated a stem cell graft to a child with acute lymphoblastic leukemia. This rearrangement joins TRBV7-8 to TRBJ1-3; possibly TRBD1 for D (6 bases). The source material was PBMCs from the stem cell graft donor, sampled from the stem cell graft. CDR3: CASSSTGQFSGNTIYF. For the CDR3, the DNA is TGTGCCAGCAGCTCTACTGGACAGTTCTCTGGAAACACCATATATTTT.